This entry concerns a single T cell receptor (beta chain). Antigen specificity is unknown. The data belong to a study of identical twins. Study-level findings and limits: Beta out-of-frame sequences showed weaker excess twin sharing. Fewer insertions characterized abundant cord blood beta clonotypes, whereas memory repertoires showed none.

A universal primer site was incorporated via template switching, and the cDNA contained unique molecular identifiers. TCRdb itself ran the 5' RACE reads through MiXCR, one entry per CDR3 protein. The sample lists hundreds of thousands of distinct CDR3 sequences; about 7% were seen once. Germline V gene data show CDR1 as MNHEY and CDR2 as SVGAGI. The V and J ends lost 0 bases and 0 bases, in that order; junction bases with no gene match: 8. This CDR3 comprises 17 residues. These data are also associated with another study on yellow fever vaccine responses in identical twins.

The chain links TRBV6-5 to TRBJ2-7; 7 bases fit TRBD2. The receptor comes from a woman aged 18-29 years in good health. Sequenced: PBMCs. CDR3 sequence reads: CASSYSSWLAASYEQYF. As DNA, the CDR3 is TGTGCCAGCAGTTACTCGAGTTGGCTAGCGGCCTCCTACGAGCAGTACTTC.